Given below is one TCR beta chain in context. Assay used: immunoSEQ multiplex PCR; TCRdb lists only in-frame clones, some missing. The data hold roughly 330,000 clones, with about 85% observed a single time. This sample is part of a study of blood T cell repertoires in COVID-19. Germline assignment: CDR1 MNHEY and CDR2 SVGAGI. CDR3 length equals 13 residues. V trimming: 2 bases; J trimming: 10 bases; junction bases outside the gene matches: 4. The clonotype originates from a woman aged 25 to 45 who had recovered from COVID-19. What was sequenced was PBMCs or T cells enriched from blood (not recorded which). The chain has TRBV6-5 and TRBJ1-1, with 10 bases matching TRBD1. CDR3 coding DNA: TGTGCCAGCAGTTACCCGACAGGGGGCCGAGCTTTCTTT. Protein product: CASSYPTGGRAFF.